The 18 T cell receptor beta chains below come from one sample, sequenced in a study of cytomegalovirus exposure and HLA in healthy donors. The PCR ran on 60 Vbeta and 13 Jbeta primers. TCRdb's table, derived via immunoSEQ multiplex PCR, lists solely in-frame clones and lacks some. The sample holds some 200,000 clones, 84% seen once. Sequences were obtained from PBMCs. These receptors were taken from a woman aged 45 to 65 in good health and CMV-seropositive.

The chain combines TRBV30 with TRBJ1-4, with D unclear. This CDR3 spans 13 amino acids. V was clipped by 0 bases and J by 7 bases, with 9 bases between them. The V gene's germline CDR1 is GTSNPN and CDR2 SVGIG (reference sequence). The CDR3, as DNA: TGTGCCTGGAGTGTTAGTCAAATTGAAAAACTGTTTTTT. This sequence encodes CAWSVSQIEKLFF.

A single count supports this clone. This chain links TRBV2 with TRBJ1-6; 8 nucleotides line up with TRBD1. The ends lost 8 bases at V and 9 bases at J; junction bases unmatched: 9. The CDR3 covers 14 residues. CDR1 is SNHLY, CDR2 FYNNEI, per germline. The DNA of the CDR3 is TGTGCCAGCGGACAGGGAAGATCCGGTTCACCCCTCCACTTT. Its protein is CASGQGRSGSPLHF.

The gene calls are TRBV4-1 and TRBJ1-3; the D gene is possibly TRBD1 (5 bases). From germline, CDR1 is MGHRA and CDR2 YSYEKL. Trimming cost V 0 bases and J 0 bases, with 9 bases left between them. The CDR3 is 16 residues long. The DNA of the CDR3 is TGCGCCAGCAGCCAAGAGGGGACTGCCTCTGGAAACACCATATATTTT. Protein sequence: CASSQEGTASGNTIYF.

The V gene is TRBV5-1, the J gene TRBJ1-1; weak D call: TRBD1 (6 bases). Germline assignment: CDR1 SGHRS and CDR2 YFSETQ. Trimming left V 0 bases short and J 5 bases short, with 11 bases between. The CDR3 runs to 14 residues. CDR3 protein: CASSLGGGRTEAFF. For the CDR3, the DNA is TGCGCCAGCAGCTTGGGGGGGGGCAGAACTGAAGCTTTCTTT.

This sequence joins TRBV19 and TRBJ2-7; 7 bases align to TRBD1. With 6 bases clipped from V and 2 bases from J, the junction kept 7 bases outside the gene matches. The CDR3 is 14 amino acids. Germline V lookup: CDR1 LNHDA, CDR2 SQIVND (reference sequence). For the CDR3, the DNA is TGTGCCAGTAGGGGGACAGAGGCGACCTACGAGCAGTACTTC. It encodes CASRGTEATYEQYF.

The chain is built from TRBV27 and TRBJ2-7, with 10 bases lining up with TRBD2. Germline V gene data show CDR1 as MNHEY and CDR2 as SMNVEV (reference sequence). The CDR3 is 16 amino acids. Unmatched junction bases numbered 2, after V lost 0 bases and J lost 0 bases. The CDR3 sequence is CASSLSLAGVSYEQYF. In nucleotides, the CDR3 is TGTGCCAGCAGTTTATCTCTAGCGGGGGTCTCCTACGAGCAGTACTTC.

V usage is TRBV27 and J usage is TRBJ1-4; a weak D match, TRBD1 (5 bases). Germline loops: CDR1 MNHEY, CDR2 SMNVEV (reference sequence). This CDR3 has 16 amino acids. The V and J ends lost 5 bases and 8 bases respectively, with 21 bases between them. CDR3 in DNA: TGTGCCAGCAGTCCGAGCAGGGCCGAGGTAGAGGAAAAACTGTTTTTT. Protein: CASSPSRAEVEEKLFF.

The chain couples TRBV5-4 to TRBJ2-1; 11 bases match TRBD2. V lost 0 bases to trimming and J lost 8 bases; unmatched junction nucleotides: 4. The germline V gene has CDR1 SGHNT and CDR2 YYREEE (reference sequence). There are 15 residues in the CDR3. The CDR3 sequence: CASSLVAGGNDEQFF. The CDR3, as DNA: TGTGCCAGCAGCTTGGTAGCGGGGGGGAATGATGAGCAGTTCTTC.

V and J are TRBV2 and TRBJ2-3; 7 bases are shared with TRBD1. The CDR3 totals 17 residues. With 2 bases clipped from V and 0 bases from J, the junction kept 8 bases outside the gene matches. Germline V lookup: CDR1 SNHLY, CDR2 FYNNEI. The CDR3 bases are TGTGCCAGCAGTGAACCTTGGACAGGTACTAGCACAGATACGCAGTATTTT. It encodes CASSEPWTGTSTDTQYF.

The chain is built from TRBV9 and TRBJ2-5; TRBD2 matches 16 bases. Germline V gives CDR1 SGDLS, CDR2 YYNGEE. After removal of 4 bases from V and 0 bases from J, the junction contained 3 bases not matched to a gene. The CDR3 sequence is 17 residues long. Written as DNA, the CDR3 is TGTGCCAGCAGCCCGGGACTAGCGGGGGGGTACCAAGAGACCCAGTACTTC. This encodes CASSPGLAGGYQETQYF.

This sequence joins TRBV21-1 and TRBJ2-1; the tabulated D call, TRBD1, remains unverified against the DNA. TRBV21-1 is a listed pseudogene. The CDR3 totals 16 residues. The chain's CDR3 is CASSPHRASSYNEQFF. For the CDR3, the DNA is TGTGCCAGCAGCCCACACAGGGCTAGCTCCTACAATGAGCAGTTCTTC.

Only one count was recorded for this clone. The V call is TRBV19, the J call TRBJ2-3; D perhaps matches TRBD1 (6 bases). The CDR3 totals 13 residues. Per germline, CDR1 LNHDA and CDR2 SQIVND (reference sequence). V lost 7 bases, J lost 1 base, and 9 bases lay in between. The CDR3 DNA follows: TGTGCCAGTACTCAGGGGCGCACAGATACGCAGTATTTT. Translated: CASTQGRTDTQYF.

This clone was detected a few times. The V call is TRBV2, the J call TRBJ1-6; D remains unclear. V lost 8 bases, J lost 10 bases, and 12 bases lay in between. CDR1 and CDR2 from the germline V gene are SNHLY and FYNNEI. The CDR3 spans 12 residues. In DNA, the CDR3 is TGTGCCAGCTTAAATCGAGGGTCACCCCTCCACTTT. Protein: CASLNRGSPLHF.

This clone has only a few counts. V usage is TRBV7-9 and J usage is TRBJ2-7, with D perhaps TRBD1 (5 bases). This CDR3 has 12 residues. Germline loops: CDR1 SEHNR, CDR2 FQNEAQ (reference sequence). The V end lost 4 bases, the J end lost 6 bases, and 10 bases lay between the germline ends. CDR3: CASSSGRGEQYF. The CDR3 DNA reads TGTGCCAGCAGCTCCGGAAGGGGCGAGCAGTACTTC. The full variable domain, in which reference TRBV7-9 and TRBJ2-7 provide the parts outside the CDR3, is DTGVSQNPRHKITKRGQNVTFRCDPISEHNRLYWYRQTLGQGPEFLTYFQNEAQLEKSRLLSDRFSAERPKGSFSTLEIQRTEQGDSAMYLCASSSGRGEQYFGPGTRLTVT.

The chain couples TRBV7-9 to TRBJ2-2; D gene uncertain. The CDR3 spans 15 residues. V lost 1 base and J lost 4, with 10 bases in between. Germline V gene data show CDR1 as SEHNR and CDR2 as FQNEAQ (reference sequence). As DNA, the CDR3 is TGTGCCAGCAGCTTAGAATTCGTGTGCACCGGGGAGCTGTTTTTT. Translating gives CASSLEFVCTGELFF.

The CDR3, as DNA: TGTGCCAGCAGTCCTCCTAGCGGGGGGCTCTCCTACGAGCAGTACTTC. Translating gives CASSPPSGGLSYEQYF. V usage is TRBV7-2 and J usage is TRBJ2-7, with TRBD2 matching 11 bases. The CDR3 runs to 16 residues. Germline V CDR1 and CDR2: SGHTA, FQGNSA. With V trimmed by 6 bases and J by 0 bases, 7 bases remained unmatched.

The genes are TRBV27 and TRBJ2-3; 10 nucleotides agree with TRBD2. Germline CDR1 reads MNHEY; CDR2 reads SMNVEV (reference sequence). This CDR3 is built from 18 residues. Trimming at V came to 5 bases and at J to 3 bases, leaving 14 bases not matched to a gene. In DNA, the CDR3 is TGTGCCAGCAGTCCGATGGGTAGGGCTAGCGGGGGTACAGATACGCAGTATTTT. Amino acids: CASSPMGRASGGTDTQYF.

This chain uses TRBV4-2 with TRBJ1-1; TRBD1 is a possible D gene (5 bases). The ends were cut back, 0 bases at V and 0 bases at J, with 14 bases in the middle. The germline V gene has CDR1 LGHNA and CDR2 YNFKEQ. This CDR3 comprises 17 residues. In DNA form, the CDR3 reads TGTGCCAGCAGCCAAGAAGGGAGGGGAGGGCTGAACACTGAAGCTTTCTTT. Translation: CASSQEGRGGLNTEAFF.